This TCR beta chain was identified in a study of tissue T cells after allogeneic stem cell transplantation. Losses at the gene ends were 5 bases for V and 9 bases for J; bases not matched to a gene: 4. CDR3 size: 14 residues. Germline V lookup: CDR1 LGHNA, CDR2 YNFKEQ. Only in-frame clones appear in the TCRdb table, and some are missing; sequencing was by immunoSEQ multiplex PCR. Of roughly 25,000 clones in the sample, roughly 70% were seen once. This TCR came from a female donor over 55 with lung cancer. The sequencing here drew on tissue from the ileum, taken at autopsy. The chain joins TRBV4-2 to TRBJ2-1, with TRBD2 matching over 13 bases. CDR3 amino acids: CASSSTSGRIEQFF. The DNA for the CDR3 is TGTGCCAGCAGCTCGACTAGCGGGAGGATTGAGCAGTTCTTC.